A selection of T cell receptor beta chains follows, all from one sample in a study of T cells after yellow fever vaccination. Each CDR3 protein is one row after TCRdb ran MiXCR on the 5' RACE reads. The repertoire holds 35,000 to 55,000 distinct CDR3 sequences, with under 8% as singletons. The specimen comprised CD8+ T cells not binding an NS4B(214-222) dextramer, sorted from PBMCs, sampled 45 days after the yellow fever booster vaccination. Every receptor here comes from a man aged 25 to 45 who received the YFV17D yellow fever vaccine. Each CDR3 is given with its conserved first and last residue. The D gene is left open where the match is weak. Clone size, where shown, is once, few, many, or a class for clones that have expanded.

13	TRBJ2-1	TRBD1	TRBV13	many	TGTGCCAGCAGCATAATACAGGGGAGTGAGCAGTTCTTC	CASSIIQGSEQFF
13	TRBJ2-4	NA	TRBV29-1	many	TGCAGCGTTGAGGGCCAGAACAAAAACATTCAGTACTTC	CSVEGQNKNIQYF
14	TRBJ1-6	NA	TRBV24-1	many	TGTGCCACCAGTGATTCACAGGGTGACTCACCCCTCCACTTT	CATSDSQGDSPLHF
15	TRBJ2-3	NA	TRBV9	many	TGTGCCAGCAGCTCTTGGACTGCTAGCACAGATACGCAGTATTTT	CASSSWTASTDTQYF
15	TRBJ2-7	NA	TRBV11-2	many	TGTGCCAGCAGCTTATTTGGCGGTCTGGCCTACGAGCAGTACTTC	CASSLFGGLAYEQYF
15	TRBJ2-1	TRBD2	TRBV25-1	many	TGTGCCAGCAGTGAGGCTAGCGGAGCCTACAATGAGCAGTTCTTC	CASSEASGAYNEQFF
17	TRBJ1-5	NA	TRBV6-5	NA	TGTGCCAGCAGTTACTCATCCCCGGGTTATAGCAATCAGCCCCAGCATTTT	CASSYSSPGYSNQPQHF
14	TRBJ2-7	NA	TRBV4-3	many	TGCGCCAGCAGCCAAGGGAAGGGGTTCTACGAGCAGTACTTC	CASSQGKGFYEQYF
18	TRBJ2-2	TRBD2	TRBV7-6	NA	TGTGCCAGCAGCAAACTAGCGGGAGGAGCCCCATACACCGGGGAGCTGTTTTTT	CASSKLAGGAPYTGELFF
16	TRBJ2-1	NA	TRBV15	many	TGTGCCACCAGCAGAGAGGGGCTGGAAACCTACAATGAGCAGTTCTTC	CATSREGLETYNEQFF
14	TRBJ2-2	NA	TRBV7-2	many	TGTGCCAGCAGAAAAAGGGATGACTCTGGGGAGCTGTTTTTT	CASRKRDDSGELFF
15	TRBJ2-7	NA	TRBV7-8	NA	TGTGCCAGCAGCTTAGATGGGGGGTGGCTTGGGGAGCAGTACTTC	CASSLDGGWLGEQYF
13	TRBJ2-3	NA	TRBV30	many	TGTGCCTGGGACAGGGAGGCCAAAGATACGCAGTATTTT	CAWDREAKDTQYF
11	TRBJ2-7	NA	TRBV29-1	many	TGCAGCGCCTACAGGGATTACGAGCAGTACTTC	CSAYRDYEQYF
12	TRBJ2-7	NA	TRBV29-1	many	TGCAGCGTGGAAAGGGGGGAGTACGAGCAGTACTTC	CSVERGEYEQYF
20	TRBJ2-5	TRBD2	TRBV11-2	many	TGTGCCAGCAGCTTAGGGGGAGGGGCGGGAGGACCCCTTAATCAAGAGACCCAGTACTTC	CASSLGGGAGGPLNQETQYF
14	TRBJ1-1	TRBD1	TRBV20-1	many	TGCAGTGCTTTTTTGGACAGGGGGTACACTGAAGCTTTCTTT	CSAFLDRGYTEAFF
14	TRBJ2-2	TRBD1	TRBV29-1	few	TGCAGCGTTTTCTTGGGACAGGGTGCCGGGGAGCTGTTTTTT	CSVFLGQGAGELFF
14	TRBJ2-3	NA	TRBV10-1	many	TGCGCCAGCAGGAGGGACGTCAGCACAGATACGCAGTATTTT	CASRRDVSTDTQYF
12	TRBJ2-7	NA	TRBV13	many	TGTGCCAGCAGCTTTGGGTACTACGAGCAGTACTTC	CASSFGYYEQYF
18	TRBJ2-2	TRBD1	TRBV4-3	many	TGCGCCAGCAGCCAAGGAGTGCCGGGACAGGGTAACACCGGGGAGCTGTTTTTT	CASSQGVPGQGNTGELFF
15	TRBJ2-1	NA	TRBV7-9	many	TGTGCCAGCAGCTTGTTAGGCCCCTTGGGGGATGAGCAGTTCTTC	CASSLLGPLGDEQFF
14	TRBJ2-1	NA	TRBV12-3/TRBV12-4	many	TGTGCCAGCAGTTCGACGGGGCCTTGGAATGAGCAGTTCTTC	CASSSTGPWNEQFF
14	TRBJ2-1	NA	TRBV30	many	TGTGCCTGGCAGGACGTAAGCTCCTACAATGAGCAGTTCTTC	CAWQDVSSYNEQFF
15	TRBJ2-3	TRBD2	TRBV2	NA	TGTGCCAGCAGTGGACTAGCGGGAGAAACAGATACGCAGTATTTT	CASSGLAGETDTQYF
16	TRBJ2-1	TRBD1	TRBV7-3	few	TGTGCCAGCAGCTTCCTGGGGGACAGCACCTACAATGAGCAGTTCTTC	CASSFLGDSTYNEQFF